The source of this T cell receptor beta chain is a study of neoadjuvant nivolumab and ipilimumab in lung cancer (TCRdb year 2020). General notes on the study: Nivolumab was administered intravenously at 3 mg/kg on days 1, 15 and 29, and in the combination arm ipilimumab 1 mg/kg was added on day 1 only. Matched pretherapy and resected tumor pairs were analyzed for seven patients, of whom four received nivolumab and three received nivolumab plus ipilimumab. A total of some 45 patients with operable NSCLC were treated in the trial, with approximately 23 randomized to nivolumab monotherapy and about 20 randomized to nivolumab plus ipilimumab. The primary endpoint of the trial was the rate of major pathologic response (MPR) in the intention-to-treat population of each study arm. TCR repertoires were compared between pretherapy (baseline) peripheral blood and tumors resected at surgery after neoadjuvant immune checkpoint blockade. Study-level results and caveats: Tumor T-cell richness and clonality rose from pretherapy to surgery in three of three dual-therapy tumors but in only two of four nivolumab-treated tumors. No significant correlation was found between TCR clonality and pathologic tumor regression, and only one major-pathologic-response sample was available for the clonality analysis. Richness in tumors resected after neoadjuvant therapy showed a positive correlation with pretherapy blood TCR richness (Spearman R ~ 0.82). Compared with tumor-adjacent uninvolved lung, resected tumors had greater TCR richness and clonality, and increases showed up in more of the dual-therapy-treated tumors. TCR sequencing was performed in a small number of samples.

Library preparation used the immunoSEQ multiplex PCR assay. The study's own analysis went as follows. Repertoires were summarized by richness and clonality, and significantly expanded and contracted clones were identified between pre- and post-therapy samples. This is the immuneACCESS table as TCRdb keeps it, with only in-frame sequences that have V and J called. A part of the clones is gone; compared with another copy, unresolved V genes explain less than half, and the rest is unexplained. V and J calls and clone size are as listed in that table; D and trimming were resolved from the DNA. Here the sample has around 24,000 clones; 75% to 85% occur a single time. The ten top clones hold 8.6% of the sample. Looking up the germline V gene (reference sequence) yields CDR1 GTSNPN and CDR2 SVGIG. The CDR3 starts with the cysteine, ends with the phenylalanine, and has 13 residues. The only DNA kept is the CDR3, 39 bases in frame from the first base. V and J lose 0 bases and 2 bases, and a span of 7 bases separates them.

Turning to this clone: Its antigen specificity is not known. There are no base qualities to consult, and no much larger clone falls within one base.

This sample's time point label indicates: at surgical resection after neoadjuvant nivolumab +/- ipilimumab. The samples were taken from NEOSTAR, a phase 2 randomized trial in operable NSCLC that tested neoadjuvant nivolumab or nivolumab plus ipilimumab, followed by surgery. The TCR originated in an adult with non-small cell lung cancer. Sequencing used tumor tissue, obtained after neoadjuvant nivolumab, alone or with ipilimumab, at or shortly before surgery. The chain joins TRBV30 to TRBJ1-2; the D gene assignment is ambiguous. The nucleotide sequence reads as follows: TGTGCCTGGAGTGTACCGGGCAACTATGGCTACACCTTC. Its amino acids are CAWSVPGNYGYTF.